Below are 20 T cell receptor beta chains sequenced from a single sample in a study of identical twins. Using its own MiXCR run on the 5' RACE reads, TCRdb lists one record per CDR3 protein. The table includes roughly 490,000 distinct CDR3 sequences, more than 13% detected once. The data were also submitted as part of a second study, on yellow fever vaccine responses in identical twins.

The sequencing sample was made of CD4+ T cells sorted from blood. These receptors originate from a woman aged 18-35 years in good health.

This clonotype has only a few counts. The chain employs TRBV10-3 and TRBJ2-2, with D perhaps being TRBD1 or TRBD2 (5 bases each). Germline CDR1 reads ENHRY; CDR2 reads SYGVKD. With 6 bases removed from V and 1 base from J, the gap between germline ends came to 9 bases. The CDR3 extends over 14 amino acids. CDR3 protein: CAISRDENTGELFF. CDR3 in DNA: TGTGCCATCAGCCGGGACGAGAACACCGGGGAGCTGTTTTTT.

Ten or more counts support this clonotype. The J gene is TRBJ1-1, the V gene TRBV6-6, with 8 positions matching TRBD1. The germline CDR1 and CDR2 sequences are MNHNY and SVGAGI (reference sequence). This CDR3 is built from 12 residues. V gave up 6 bases and J gave up 8 bases; unmatched junction bases: 5. The CDR3 spells CASRSTGAEAFF. The CDR3 region has the DNA TGTGCCAGCAGATCGACAGGGGCCGAAGCTTTCTTT.

In its sample, this clonotype was seen a few times. V usage is TRBV7-9 and J usage is TRBJ1-1, with D unclear. There are 14 residues in the CDR3. Trimming stripped 2 bases from V and 2 bases from J, with 9 bases between. CDR1 is SEHNR, CDR2 FQNEAQ, per germline (reference sequence). CDR3 coding DNA: TGTGCCAGCAGCTTATCGCTTTTAAACACTGAAGCTTTCTTT. Protein product: CASSLSLLNTEAFF. Based on the CDR3 plus reference TRBV7-9 and TRBJ1-1, the full variable domain is DTGVSQNPRHKITKRGQNVTFRCDPISEHNRLYWYRQTLGQGPEFLTYFQNEAQLEKSRLLSDRFSAERPKGSFSTLEIQRTEQGDSAMYLCASSLSLLNTEAFFGQGTRLTVV.

This clonotype has just a few counts. V usage is TRBV3-1 and J usage is TRBJ2-2, with unresolved D. V lost 0 bases, J lost 2 bases, and 4 bases lay in between. Per the germline V gene, CDR1 is LGHDT and CDR2 is YNNKEL (reference sequence). The CDR3 spans 14 residues. DNA of the CDR3: TGTGCCAGCAGCCAAGATCCCAACACCGGGGAGCTGTTTTTT. Translated, it gives CASSQDPNTGELFF.

J is TRBJ2-4 and V is TRBV2, with 8 bases lining up with TRBD1. V lost 1 base to trimming and J lost 15 bases; unmatched junction nucleotides: 14. CDR1 and CDR2 (germline): SNHLY, FYNNEI. The CDR3 covers 15 residues. The CDR3 loop reads CASSEGGWELGQGYF. CDR3 DNA sequence: TGTGCCAGCAGTGAAGGTGGTTGGGAACTAGGACAGGGGTACTTC.

The chain uses TRBV20-1 and TRBJ1-1, with 10 bases fitting TRBD1. The CDR3 is 14 amino acids. Germline V CDR1 and CDR2: DFQATT, SNEGSKA (reference sequence). Trimming removed 4 bases from V and 4 bases from J; junction bases left unmatched: 6. This CDR3 is CSAKGQGIVTEAFF. The CDR3 nucleotides read TGCAGTGCTAAGGGACAGGGGATTGTCACTGAAGCTTTCTTT.

This clonotype has just a few counts. The J gene is TRBJ1-6, the V gene TRBV5-4; D uncertain. Trimming removed 0 bases from V and 5 bases from J, with 9 bases in between. Germline assignment: CDR1 SGHNT and CDR2 YYREEE (reference sequence). There are 15 residues in the CDR3. The CDR3 protein is CASSLAMANNSPLHF. The CDR3 nucleotides read TGTGCCAGCAGCTTGGCCATGGCTAATAATTCACCCCTCCACTTT.

The chain is built from TRBV7-8 and TRBJ2-3, with unresolved D. The CDR3 totals 14 residues. Looked up from germline, CDR1 is SGHVS and CDR2 is FQNEAQ. The V and J ends lost 4 bases and 5 bases respectively, with 13 bases between them. The CDR3 DNA is TGTGCCAGCAGCTCGCCCCGCGGTAGAGATACGCAGTATTTT. This gives the protein CASSSPRGRDTQYF.

This clonotype was seen only a few times. The genes are TRBV3-1 and TRBJ2-7, with unresolved D. Germline V gene lookup returns CDR1 LGHDT and CDR2 YNNKEL (reference sequence). The V end was cut by 1 base, the J end by 0 bases, with 13 bases between. The CDR3 contains 16 residues. CDR3 DNA sequence: TGTGCCAGCAGCCAAGTCGTCCGCCTGAGCTCCTACGAGCAGTACTTC. Translated: CASSQVVRLSSYEQYF.

The J gene is TRBJ2-4, the V gene TRBV7-9, with D unresolved. Germline V gives CDR1 SEHNR, CDR2 FQNEAQ (reference sequence). V shed 5 bases and J shed 3 bases, with 14 bases lying between them. There are 15 residues in the CDR3. The CDR3 DNA follows: TGTGCCAGCAGCCTATACGGCGGTGGCAAAAACATTCAGTACTTC. It encodes CASSLYGGGKNIQYF.

This clonotype has more than one count but fewer than ten. DNA for the CDR3: TGTGCCAGTAGCAGGCAAGATACGCAGTATTTT. This translates into CASSRQDTQYF. The rearrangement links TRBV28 to TRBJ2-3; D ambiguous. This CDR3 is built from 11 residues. Germline values: CDR1 MDHEN, CDR2 SYDVKM. V dropped 9 bases and J dropped 5 bases, with 9 bases sitting between them.

This chain connects TRBV7-3 to TRBJ2-1; D is ambiguous. V lost 2 bases to trimming and J lost 10 bases, with 24 bases between them. CDR3 length equals 17 residues. Germline assignment: CDR1 SGHTA and CDR2 FQGTGA. The CDR3 loop is CASSLRTFGREIKEQFF. As DNA, the CDR3 is TGTGCCAGCAGCTTACGCACCTTCGGACGCGAAATCAAGGAGCAGTTCTTC. The variable domain in full, completed from reference TRBV7-3 and TRBJ2-1, reads GAGVSQTPSNKVTEKGKYVELRCDPISGHTALYWYRQSLGQGPEFLIYFQGTGAADDSGLPNDRFFAVRPEGSVSTLKIQRTERGDSAVYLCASSLRTFGREIKEQFFGPGTRLTVL.

The J gene is TRBJ2-1, the V gene TRBV20-1; D unclear. V dropped 1 base and J dropped 0 bases, with 13 bases sitting between them. Germline assignment: CDR1 DFQATT and CDR2 SNEGSKA (reference sequence). CDR3 length: 16 amino acids. The CDR3 bases are TGCAGTGCTAGAGGGGTTCTAAGGGTCTCCTACAATGAGCAGTTCTTC. Residues: CSARGVLRVSYNEQFF.

The V gene is TRBV20-1, the J gene TRBJ2-7; 8 nucleotides line up with TRBD1. The germline V gene encodes CDR1 DFQATT and CDR2 SNEGSKA (reference sequence). There are 16 residues in the CDR3. V dropped 0 bases and J dropped 9; count of bases not matched to a gene: 16. DNA of the CDR3: TGCAGTGCTAGAGAAGAACGCAGGGGGCTTGGCGGTGGGCAGTACTTC. It translates to CSAREERRGLGGGQYF.

A few counts support this clonotype. The rearrangement links TRBV6-2 or TRBV6-3 to TRBJ1-1; 9 bases agree with TRBD1. Trimming at V came to 6 bases and at J to 0 bases, leaving 14 bases not matched to a gene. Per the germline V gene, CDR1 is MNHEY and CDR2 is SVGEGT. The CDR3 is 18 residues long. CDR3 DNA: TGTGCCAGCAGAACCTCTGGATGGGACAGGGATATGAACACTGAAGCTTTCTTT. This translates into CASRTSGWDRDMNTEAFF.

The gene calls are TRBV7-9 and TRBJ2-2; 10 positions agree with TRBD2. The CDR3 loop spans 17 amino acids. Germline assignment: CDR1 SEHNR and CDR2 FQNEAQ (reference sequence). After removal of 5 bases from V and 2 bases from J, the junction contained 8 bases not matched to a gene. As DNA, the CDR3 is TGTGCCAGCAGCCCACGTGGACTAGCGGAAAACACCGGGGAGCTGTTTTTT. Translation gives CASSPRGLAENTGELFF.

This clonotype has ten or more counts. The CDR3 is CASSLNGADTQYF. The CDR3 region has the DNA TGCGCCAGCAGCTTGAACGGAGCAGATACGCAGTATTTT. The chain couples TRBV5-1 to TRBJ2-3; D unclear. The CDR3 is 13 residues long. Germline values: CDR1 SGHRS, CDR2 YFSETQ. V lost 1 base and J 4 bases, leaving 7 bases between the germline ends.

This chain connects TRBV10-3 to TRBJ2-1, with 9 bases lining up with TRBD1. The junction had 8 bases not matched to a gene; V was cut back by 6 bases and J by 8 bases. The CDR3 runs 14 residues. Germline loops: CDR1 ENHRY, CDR2 SYGVKD. The CDR3 DNA reads as TGTGCCATCAGGATACAGGGGGCGCCCGATGAGCAGTTCTTC. As protein: CAIRIQGAPDEQFF.

A few counts support this clonotype. The chain joins TRBV5-1 to TRBJ1-3; 8 nucleotides agree with TRBD1. Losses at the gene ends were 4 bases for V and 4 bases for J; bases not matched to a gene: 4. CDR3 length: 14 residues. Germline loops: CDR1 SGHRS, CDR2 YFSETQ. The CDR3 nucleotides read TGCGCCAGCAGCAGGACAGGGACAGGAAACACCATATATTTT. Protein product: CASSRTGTGNTIYF.

The chain combines TRBV12-3 or TRBV12-4 with TRBJ2-5; no definite D call. V was trimmed by 0 bases and J by 3 bases, leaving 8 bases between them. The CDR3 sequence is 14 residues long. The CDR3 sequence is CASSLAGSEETQYF. The CDR3 DNA reads as TGTGCCAGCAGTTTAGCAGGGTCCGAAGAGACCCAGTACTTC.